This TCR beta chain is drawn from a study of monozygotic twins with inflammatory bowel disease. Germline-derived CDR1 and CDR2 are MNHEY and SVGAGI. CDR3 size: 14 residues. Total RNA amounting to about 3,600 ng went into each TCR library. TCRdb re-called the 5' RACE reads and shows each CDR3 protein once, DNA omitted. The table lists about 380,000 distinct CDR3 sequences, with 2.6% in the top ten. This clonotype originated in a human donor with ulcerative colitis or Crohn's disease, or a healthy co-twin of an affected twin (not recorded which). Sequencing was done on a sample of blood. V usage is TRBV6-5 and J usage is TRBJ2-7; there is no DNA to check the TCRdb D call of TRBD1. The CDR3 is CASSYFQGAGEQYF.